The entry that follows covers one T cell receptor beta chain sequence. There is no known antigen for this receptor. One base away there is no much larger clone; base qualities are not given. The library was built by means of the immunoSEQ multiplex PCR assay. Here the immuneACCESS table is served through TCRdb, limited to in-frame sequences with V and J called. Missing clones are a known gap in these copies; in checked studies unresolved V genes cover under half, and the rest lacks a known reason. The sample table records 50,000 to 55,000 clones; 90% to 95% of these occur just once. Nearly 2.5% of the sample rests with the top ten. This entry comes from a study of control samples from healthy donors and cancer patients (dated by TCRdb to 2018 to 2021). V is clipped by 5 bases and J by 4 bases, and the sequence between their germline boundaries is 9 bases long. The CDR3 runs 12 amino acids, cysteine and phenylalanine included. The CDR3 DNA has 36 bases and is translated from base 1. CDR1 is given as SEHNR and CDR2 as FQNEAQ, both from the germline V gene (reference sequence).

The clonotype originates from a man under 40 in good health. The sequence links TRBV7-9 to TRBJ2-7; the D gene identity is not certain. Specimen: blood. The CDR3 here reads CASSHAYYEQYF. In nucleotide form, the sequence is TGTGCCAGCAGCCACGCCTATTACGAGCAGTACTTC.